This TCR beta chain derives from a study of OX40 agonist ivuxolimab in advanced cancers. Background on the study: Patient treatment consisted of intravenous ivuxolimab administration every 2 weeks at 0.01 to 10 mg/kg.

The germline V gene has CDR1 MDHEN and CDR2 SYDVKM. Losses at the gene ends were 6 bases for V and 6 bases for J; bases not matched to a gene: 11. This CDR3 spans 15 amino acids. This table comes from immunoSEQ multiplex PCR, and its TCRdb copy is limited to in-frame clones, with some not included. The sample includes about 33,000 clones, about 87% of them seen just once. A remark on this clone: Its specificity is not known.

Study-wide results and limits: More expanded clones were seen, on average, in CD8+ T cells than in CD4+.

The clonotype was recovered from an adult with an advanced solid tumor such as melanoma, head and neck, liver or kidney cancer. Specimen: CD4+ or CD8+ T cells sorted from blood, collected in a trial of the OX40 agonist ivuxolimab. This chain joins TRBV28 and TRBJ2-1; 7 bases are shared with TRBD2. CDR3 in amino acids: CASSFTLAAINEQFF. The CDR3 region has the DNA TGTGCCAGCAGCTTCACGCTAGCGGCGATCAATGAGCAGTTCTTC.